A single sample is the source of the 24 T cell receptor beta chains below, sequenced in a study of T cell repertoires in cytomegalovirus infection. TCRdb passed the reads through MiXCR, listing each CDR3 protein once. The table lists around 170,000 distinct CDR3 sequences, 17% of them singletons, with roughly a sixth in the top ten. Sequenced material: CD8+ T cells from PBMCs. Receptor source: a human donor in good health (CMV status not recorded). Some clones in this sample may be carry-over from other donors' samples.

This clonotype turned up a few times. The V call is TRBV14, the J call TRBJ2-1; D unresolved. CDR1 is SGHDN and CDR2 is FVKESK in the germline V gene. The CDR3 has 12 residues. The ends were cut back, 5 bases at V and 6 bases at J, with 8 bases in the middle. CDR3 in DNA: TGTGCCAGCAGCGACGCCGTCAATGAGCAGTTCTTC. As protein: CASSDAVNEQFF.

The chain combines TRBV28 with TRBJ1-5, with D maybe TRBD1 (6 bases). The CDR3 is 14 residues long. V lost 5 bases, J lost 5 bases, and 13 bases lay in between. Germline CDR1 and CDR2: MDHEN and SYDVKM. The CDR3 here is CASSTQGLDQPQHF. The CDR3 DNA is TGTGCCAGCAGTACTCAGGGGTTGGATCAGCCCCAGCATTTT.

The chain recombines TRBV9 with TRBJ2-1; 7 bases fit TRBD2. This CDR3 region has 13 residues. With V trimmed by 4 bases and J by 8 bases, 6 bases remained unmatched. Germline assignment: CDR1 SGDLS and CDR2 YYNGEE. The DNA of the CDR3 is TGTGCCAGCAGCCAATTCCTAGCGGATGAGCAGTTCTTC. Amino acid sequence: CASSQFLADEQFF.

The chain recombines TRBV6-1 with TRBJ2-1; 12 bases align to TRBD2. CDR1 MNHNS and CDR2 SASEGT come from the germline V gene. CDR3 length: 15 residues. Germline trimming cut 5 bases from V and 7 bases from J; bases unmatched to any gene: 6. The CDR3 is CASSYRLAGGNEQFF. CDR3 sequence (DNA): TGTGCCAGCAGTTACAGGCTAGCGGGGGGGAATGAGCAGTTCTTC.

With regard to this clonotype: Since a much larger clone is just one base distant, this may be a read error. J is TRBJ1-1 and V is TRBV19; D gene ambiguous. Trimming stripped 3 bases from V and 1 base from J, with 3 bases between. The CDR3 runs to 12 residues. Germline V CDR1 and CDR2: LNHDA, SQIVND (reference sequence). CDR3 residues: CASSIGNTEAFF. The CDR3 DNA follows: TGTGCCAGTAGTATCGGGAACACTGAAGCTTTCTTT.

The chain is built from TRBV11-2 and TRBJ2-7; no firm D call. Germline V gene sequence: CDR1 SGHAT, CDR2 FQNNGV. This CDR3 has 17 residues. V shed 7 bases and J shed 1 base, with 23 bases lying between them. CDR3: CASTGPGMRYTSYEQYF. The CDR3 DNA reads TGTGCCAGCACCGGCCCTGGTATGCGATACACTTCCTACGAGCAGTACTTC.

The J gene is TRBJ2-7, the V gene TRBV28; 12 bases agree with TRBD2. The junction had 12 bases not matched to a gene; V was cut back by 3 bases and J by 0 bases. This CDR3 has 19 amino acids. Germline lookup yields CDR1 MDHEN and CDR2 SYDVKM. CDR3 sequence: CASSFPIGTSGPNSYEQYF. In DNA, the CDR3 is TGTGCCAGCAGTTTCCCGATTGGGACTAGCGGGCCTAACTCCTACGAGCAGTACTTC.

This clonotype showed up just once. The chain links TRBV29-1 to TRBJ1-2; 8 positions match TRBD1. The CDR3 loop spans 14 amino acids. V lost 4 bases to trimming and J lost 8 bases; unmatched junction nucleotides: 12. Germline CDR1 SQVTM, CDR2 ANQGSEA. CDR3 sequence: CSVGGQGWLGGYTF. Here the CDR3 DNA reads TGCAGCGTTGGAGGACAGGGTTGGCTAGGGGGCTACACCTTC.

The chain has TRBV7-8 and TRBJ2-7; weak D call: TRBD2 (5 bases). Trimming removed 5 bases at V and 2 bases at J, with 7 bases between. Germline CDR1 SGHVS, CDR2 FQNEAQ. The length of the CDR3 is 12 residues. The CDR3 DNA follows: TGTGCCAGCAGCCCCGGGACCTACGAGCAGTACGTC. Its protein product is CASSPGTYEQYV.

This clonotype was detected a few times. CDR3 loop: CASSESGGYEQYF. Here the CDR3 DNA reads TGCGCCAGCAGTGAGTCTGGGGGCTACGAGCAGTACTTC. V usage is TRBV10-1 and J usage is TRBJ2-7; perhaps D is TRBD1 or TRBD2 (5 bases each). Germline V gene lookup returns CDR1 WNHNN and CDR2 SYGVQD (reference sequence). Trimming took 0 bases from V and 3 from J, leaving 6 bases between them. This CDR3 spans 13 amino acids.

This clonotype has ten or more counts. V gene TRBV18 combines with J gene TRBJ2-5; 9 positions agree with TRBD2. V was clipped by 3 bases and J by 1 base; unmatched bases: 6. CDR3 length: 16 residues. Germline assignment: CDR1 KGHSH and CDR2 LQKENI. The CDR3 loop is CASSPLAGESQETQYF. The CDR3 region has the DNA TGTGCCAGCTCACCTTTAGCGGGAGAGAGCCAAGAGACCCAGTACTTC.

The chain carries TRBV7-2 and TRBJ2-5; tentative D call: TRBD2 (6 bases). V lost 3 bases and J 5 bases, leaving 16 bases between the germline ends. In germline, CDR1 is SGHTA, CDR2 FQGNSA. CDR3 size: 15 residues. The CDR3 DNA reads TGTGCCAGCAGCTTCCTGAGCGGGCTGACCGAGACCCAGTACTTC. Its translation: CASSFLSGLTETQYF.

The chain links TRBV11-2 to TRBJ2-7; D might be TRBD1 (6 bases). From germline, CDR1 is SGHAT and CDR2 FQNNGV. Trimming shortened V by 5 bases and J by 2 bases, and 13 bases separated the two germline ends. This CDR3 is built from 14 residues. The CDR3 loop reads CASSRGHLAYEQYF. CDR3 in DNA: TGTGCCAGCAGCCGGGGACACTTGGCCTACGAGCAGTACTTC. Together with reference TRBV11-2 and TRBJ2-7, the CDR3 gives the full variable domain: EAGVAQSPRYKIIEKRQSVAFWCNPISGHATLYWYQQILGQGPKLLIQFQNNGVVDDSQLPKDRFSAERLKGVDSTLKIQPAKLEDSAVYLCASSRGHLAYEQYFGPGTRLTVT.

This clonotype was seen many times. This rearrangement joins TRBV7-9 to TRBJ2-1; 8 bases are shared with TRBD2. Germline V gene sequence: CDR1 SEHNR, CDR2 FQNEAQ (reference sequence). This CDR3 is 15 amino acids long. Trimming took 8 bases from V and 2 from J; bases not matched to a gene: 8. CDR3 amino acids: CASSHSGSTYNEQFF. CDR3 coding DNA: TGTGCCAGCTCCCACAGCGGGAGTACCTACAATGAGCAGTTCTTC.

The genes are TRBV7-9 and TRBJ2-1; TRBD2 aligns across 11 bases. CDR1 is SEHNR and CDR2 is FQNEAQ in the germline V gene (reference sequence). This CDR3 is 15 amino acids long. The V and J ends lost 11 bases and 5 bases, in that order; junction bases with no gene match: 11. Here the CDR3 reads CAGAPSGRNDNEQFF. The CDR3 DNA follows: TGTGCCGGGGCCCCTAGCGGGAGGAACGACAATGAGCAGTTCTTC.

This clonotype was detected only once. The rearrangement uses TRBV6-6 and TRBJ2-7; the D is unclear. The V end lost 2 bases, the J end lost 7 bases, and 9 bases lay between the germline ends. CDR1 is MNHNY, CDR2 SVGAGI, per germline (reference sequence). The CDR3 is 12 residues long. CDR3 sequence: CASSYGRQEQYF. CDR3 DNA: TGTGCCAGCAGTTACGGACGGCAGGAGCAGTACTTC.

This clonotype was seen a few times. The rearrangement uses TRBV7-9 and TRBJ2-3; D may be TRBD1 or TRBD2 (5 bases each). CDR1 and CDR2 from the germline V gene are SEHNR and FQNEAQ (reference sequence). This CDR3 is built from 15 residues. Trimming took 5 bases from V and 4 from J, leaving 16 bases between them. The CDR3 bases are TGTGCCAGCAGCCCCGGCATGGGGGAGTCAGATACGCAGTATTTT. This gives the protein CASSPGMGESDTQYF.

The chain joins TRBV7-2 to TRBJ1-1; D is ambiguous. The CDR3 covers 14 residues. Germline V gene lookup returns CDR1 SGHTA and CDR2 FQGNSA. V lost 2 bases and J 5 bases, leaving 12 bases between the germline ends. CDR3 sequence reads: CASSLTIIRTEAFF. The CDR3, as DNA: TGTGCCAGCAGCTTAACCATAATCAGGACTGAAGCTTTCTTT.

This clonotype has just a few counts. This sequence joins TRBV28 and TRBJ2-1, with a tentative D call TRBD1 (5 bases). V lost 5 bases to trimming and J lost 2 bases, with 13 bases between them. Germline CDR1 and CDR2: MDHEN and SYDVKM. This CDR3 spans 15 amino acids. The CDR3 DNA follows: TGTGCCAGCAGTATCTCACCAGGGACCTACAATGAGCAGTTCTTC. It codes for CASSISPGTYNEQFF.

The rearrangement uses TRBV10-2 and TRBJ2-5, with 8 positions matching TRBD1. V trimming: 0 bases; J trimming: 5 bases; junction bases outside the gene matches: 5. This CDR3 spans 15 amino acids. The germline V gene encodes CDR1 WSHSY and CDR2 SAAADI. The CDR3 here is CASSESRTGRETQYF. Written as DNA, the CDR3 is TGCGCCAGCAGTGAGTCGCGGACAGGGCGTGAGACCCAGTACTTC.

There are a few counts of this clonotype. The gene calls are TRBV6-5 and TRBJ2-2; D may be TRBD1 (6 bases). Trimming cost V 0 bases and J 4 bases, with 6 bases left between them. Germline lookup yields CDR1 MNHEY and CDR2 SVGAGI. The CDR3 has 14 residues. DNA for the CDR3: TGTGCCAGCAGTTACTCGACAGGCACCGGGGAGCTGTTTTTT. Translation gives CASSYSTGTGELFF.

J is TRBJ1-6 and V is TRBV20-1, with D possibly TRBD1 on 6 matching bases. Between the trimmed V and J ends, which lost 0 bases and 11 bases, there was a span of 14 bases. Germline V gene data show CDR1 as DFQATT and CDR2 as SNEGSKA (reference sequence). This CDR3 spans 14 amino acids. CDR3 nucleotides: TGCAGTGCTAGAGATCAAAACAGGGAAGCACCCCTCCACTTT. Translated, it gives CSARDQNREAPLHF.

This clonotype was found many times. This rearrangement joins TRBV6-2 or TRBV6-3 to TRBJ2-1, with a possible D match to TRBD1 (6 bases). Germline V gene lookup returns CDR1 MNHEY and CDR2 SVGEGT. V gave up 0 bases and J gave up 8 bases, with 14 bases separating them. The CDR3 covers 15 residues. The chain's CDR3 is CASSYSTGQMDEQFF. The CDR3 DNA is TGTGCCAGCAGTTACTCGACAGGACAGATGGATGAGCAGTTCTTC.

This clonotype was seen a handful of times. The CDR3 spells CSVKQGAGDTEAFF. The CDR3 nucleotides read TGCAGTGTCAAACAGGGGGCGGGAGACACTGAAGCTTTCTTT. The J gene is TRBJ1-1, the V gene TRBV20-1, with 9 bases identical to TRBD1. This CDR3 contains 14 residues. CDR1 and CDR2 from the germline V gene are DFQATT and SNEGSKA (reference sequence). V lost 7 bases and J lost 3; bases outside the gene matches: 9.